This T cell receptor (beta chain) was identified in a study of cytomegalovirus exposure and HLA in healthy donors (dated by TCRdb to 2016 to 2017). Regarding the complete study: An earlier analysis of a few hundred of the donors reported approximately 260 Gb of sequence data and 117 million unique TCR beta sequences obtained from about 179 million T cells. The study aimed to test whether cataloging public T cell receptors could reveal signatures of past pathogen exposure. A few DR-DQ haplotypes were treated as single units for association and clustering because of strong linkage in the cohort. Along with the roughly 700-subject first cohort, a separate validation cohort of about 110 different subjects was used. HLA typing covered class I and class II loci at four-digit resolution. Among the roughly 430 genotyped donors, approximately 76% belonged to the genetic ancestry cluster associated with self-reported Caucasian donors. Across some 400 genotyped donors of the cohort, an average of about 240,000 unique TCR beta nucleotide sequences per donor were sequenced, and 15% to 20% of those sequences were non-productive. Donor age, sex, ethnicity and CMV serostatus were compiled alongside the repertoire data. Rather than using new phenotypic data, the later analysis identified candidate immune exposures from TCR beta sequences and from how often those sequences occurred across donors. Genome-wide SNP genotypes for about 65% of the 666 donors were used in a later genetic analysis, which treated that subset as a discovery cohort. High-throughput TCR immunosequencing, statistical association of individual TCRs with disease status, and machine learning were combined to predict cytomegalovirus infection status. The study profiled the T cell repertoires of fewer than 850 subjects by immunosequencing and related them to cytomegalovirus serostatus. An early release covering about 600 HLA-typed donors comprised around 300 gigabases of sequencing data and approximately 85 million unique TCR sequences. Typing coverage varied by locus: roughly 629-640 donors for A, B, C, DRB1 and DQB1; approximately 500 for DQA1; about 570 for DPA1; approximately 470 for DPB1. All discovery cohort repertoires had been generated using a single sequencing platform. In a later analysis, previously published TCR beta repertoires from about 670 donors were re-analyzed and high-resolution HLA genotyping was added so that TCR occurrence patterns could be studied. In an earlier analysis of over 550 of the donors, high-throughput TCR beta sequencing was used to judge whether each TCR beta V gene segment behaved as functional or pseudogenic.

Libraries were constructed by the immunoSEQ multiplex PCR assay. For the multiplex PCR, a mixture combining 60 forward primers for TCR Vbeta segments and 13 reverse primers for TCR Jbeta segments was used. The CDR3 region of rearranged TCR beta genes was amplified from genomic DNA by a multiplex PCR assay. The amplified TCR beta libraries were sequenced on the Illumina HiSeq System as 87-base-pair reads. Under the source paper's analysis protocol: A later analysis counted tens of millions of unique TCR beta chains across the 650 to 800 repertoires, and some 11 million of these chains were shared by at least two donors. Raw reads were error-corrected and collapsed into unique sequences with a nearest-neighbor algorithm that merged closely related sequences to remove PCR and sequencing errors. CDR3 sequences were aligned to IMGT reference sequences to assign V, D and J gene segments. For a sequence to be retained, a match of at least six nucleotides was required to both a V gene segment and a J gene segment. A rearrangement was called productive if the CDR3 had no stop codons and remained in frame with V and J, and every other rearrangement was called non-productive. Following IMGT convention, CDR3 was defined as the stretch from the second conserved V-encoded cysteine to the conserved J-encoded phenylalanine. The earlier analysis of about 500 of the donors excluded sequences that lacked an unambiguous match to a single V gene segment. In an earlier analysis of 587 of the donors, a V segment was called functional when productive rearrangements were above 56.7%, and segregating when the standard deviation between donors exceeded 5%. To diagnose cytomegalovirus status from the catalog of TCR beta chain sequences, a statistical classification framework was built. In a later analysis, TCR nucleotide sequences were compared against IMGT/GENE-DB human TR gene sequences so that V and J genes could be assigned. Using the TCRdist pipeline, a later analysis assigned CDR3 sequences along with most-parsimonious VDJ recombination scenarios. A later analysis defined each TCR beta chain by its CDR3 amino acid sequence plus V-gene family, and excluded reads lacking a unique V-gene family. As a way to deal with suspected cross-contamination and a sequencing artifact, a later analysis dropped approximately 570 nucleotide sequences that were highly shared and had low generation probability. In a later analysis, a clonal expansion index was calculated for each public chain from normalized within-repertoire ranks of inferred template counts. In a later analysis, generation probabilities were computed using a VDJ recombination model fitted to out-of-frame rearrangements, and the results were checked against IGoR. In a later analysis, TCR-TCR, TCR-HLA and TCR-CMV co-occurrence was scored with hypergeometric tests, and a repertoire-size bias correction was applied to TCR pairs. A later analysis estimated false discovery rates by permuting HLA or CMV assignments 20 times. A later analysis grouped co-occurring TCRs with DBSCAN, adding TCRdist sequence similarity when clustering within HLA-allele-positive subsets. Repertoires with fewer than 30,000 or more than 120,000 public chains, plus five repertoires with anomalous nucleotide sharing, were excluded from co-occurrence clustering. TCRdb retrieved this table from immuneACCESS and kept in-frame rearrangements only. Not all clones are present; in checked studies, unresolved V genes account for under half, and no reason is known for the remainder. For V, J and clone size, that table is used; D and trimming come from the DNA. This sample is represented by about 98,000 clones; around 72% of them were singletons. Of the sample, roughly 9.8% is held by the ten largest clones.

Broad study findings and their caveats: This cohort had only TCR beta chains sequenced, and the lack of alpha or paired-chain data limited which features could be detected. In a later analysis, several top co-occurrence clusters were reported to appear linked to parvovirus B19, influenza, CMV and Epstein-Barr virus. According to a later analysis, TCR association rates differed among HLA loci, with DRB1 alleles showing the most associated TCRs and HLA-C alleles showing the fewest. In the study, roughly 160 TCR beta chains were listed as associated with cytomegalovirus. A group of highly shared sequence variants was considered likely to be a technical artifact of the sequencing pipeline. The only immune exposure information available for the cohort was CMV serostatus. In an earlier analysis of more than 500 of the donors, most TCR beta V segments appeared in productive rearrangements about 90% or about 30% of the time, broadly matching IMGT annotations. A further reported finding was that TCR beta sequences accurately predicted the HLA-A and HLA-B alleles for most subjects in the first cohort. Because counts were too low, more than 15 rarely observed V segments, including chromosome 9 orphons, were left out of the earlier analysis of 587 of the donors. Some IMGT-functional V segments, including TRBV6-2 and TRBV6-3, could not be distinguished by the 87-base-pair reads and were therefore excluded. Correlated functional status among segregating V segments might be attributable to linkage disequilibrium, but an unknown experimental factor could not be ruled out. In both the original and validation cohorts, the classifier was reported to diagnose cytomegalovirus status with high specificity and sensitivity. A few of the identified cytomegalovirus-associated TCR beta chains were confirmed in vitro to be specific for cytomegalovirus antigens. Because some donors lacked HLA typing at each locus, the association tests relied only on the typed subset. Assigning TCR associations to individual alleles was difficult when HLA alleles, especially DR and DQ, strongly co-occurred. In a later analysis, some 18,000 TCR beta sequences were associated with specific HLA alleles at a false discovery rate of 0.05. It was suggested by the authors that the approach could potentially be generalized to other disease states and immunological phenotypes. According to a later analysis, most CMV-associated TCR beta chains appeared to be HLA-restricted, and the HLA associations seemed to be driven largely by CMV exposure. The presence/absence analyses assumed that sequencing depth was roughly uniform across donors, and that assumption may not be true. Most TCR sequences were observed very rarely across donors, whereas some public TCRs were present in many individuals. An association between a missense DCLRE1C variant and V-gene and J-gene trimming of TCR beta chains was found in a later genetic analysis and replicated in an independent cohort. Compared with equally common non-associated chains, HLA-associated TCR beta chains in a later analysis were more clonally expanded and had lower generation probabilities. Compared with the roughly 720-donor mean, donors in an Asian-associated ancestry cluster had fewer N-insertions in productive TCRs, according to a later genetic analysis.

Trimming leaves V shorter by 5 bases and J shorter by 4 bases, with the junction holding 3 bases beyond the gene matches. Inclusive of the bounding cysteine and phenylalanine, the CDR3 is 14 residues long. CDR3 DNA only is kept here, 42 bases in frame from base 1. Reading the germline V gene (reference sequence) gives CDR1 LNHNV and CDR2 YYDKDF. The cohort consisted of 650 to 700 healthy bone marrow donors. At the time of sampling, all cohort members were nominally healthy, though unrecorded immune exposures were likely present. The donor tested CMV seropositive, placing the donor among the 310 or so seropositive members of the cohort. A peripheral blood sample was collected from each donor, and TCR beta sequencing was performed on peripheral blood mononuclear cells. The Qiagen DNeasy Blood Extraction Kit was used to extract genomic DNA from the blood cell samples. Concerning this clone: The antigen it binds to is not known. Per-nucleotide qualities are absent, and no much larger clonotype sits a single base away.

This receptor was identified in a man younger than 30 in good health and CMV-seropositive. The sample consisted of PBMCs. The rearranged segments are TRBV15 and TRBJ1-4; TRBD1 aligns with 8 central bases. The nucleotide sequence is TGTGCCACCAGCCGACAGGGGTATAATGAAAAACTGTTTTTT. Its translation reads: CATSRQGYNEKLFF.